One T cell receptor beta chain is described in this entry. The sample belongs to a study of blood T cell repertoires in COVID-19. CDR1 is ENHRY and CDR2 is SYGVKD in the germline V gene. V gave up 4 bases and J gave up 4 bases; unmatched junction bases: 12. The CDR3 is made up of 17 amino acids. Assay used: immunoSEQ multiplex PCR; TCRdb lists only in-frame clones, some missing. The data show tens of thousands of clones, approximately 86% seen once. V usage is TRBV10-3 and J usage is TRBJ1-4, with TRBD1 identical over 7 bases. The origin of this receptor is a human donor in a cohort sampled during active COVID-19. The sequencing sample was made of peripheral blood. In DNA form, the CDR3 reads TGTGCCATCAGTGCAACCGGGACAGCAACCAATAATGAAAAACTGTTTTTT. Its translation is CAISATGTATNNEKLFF.